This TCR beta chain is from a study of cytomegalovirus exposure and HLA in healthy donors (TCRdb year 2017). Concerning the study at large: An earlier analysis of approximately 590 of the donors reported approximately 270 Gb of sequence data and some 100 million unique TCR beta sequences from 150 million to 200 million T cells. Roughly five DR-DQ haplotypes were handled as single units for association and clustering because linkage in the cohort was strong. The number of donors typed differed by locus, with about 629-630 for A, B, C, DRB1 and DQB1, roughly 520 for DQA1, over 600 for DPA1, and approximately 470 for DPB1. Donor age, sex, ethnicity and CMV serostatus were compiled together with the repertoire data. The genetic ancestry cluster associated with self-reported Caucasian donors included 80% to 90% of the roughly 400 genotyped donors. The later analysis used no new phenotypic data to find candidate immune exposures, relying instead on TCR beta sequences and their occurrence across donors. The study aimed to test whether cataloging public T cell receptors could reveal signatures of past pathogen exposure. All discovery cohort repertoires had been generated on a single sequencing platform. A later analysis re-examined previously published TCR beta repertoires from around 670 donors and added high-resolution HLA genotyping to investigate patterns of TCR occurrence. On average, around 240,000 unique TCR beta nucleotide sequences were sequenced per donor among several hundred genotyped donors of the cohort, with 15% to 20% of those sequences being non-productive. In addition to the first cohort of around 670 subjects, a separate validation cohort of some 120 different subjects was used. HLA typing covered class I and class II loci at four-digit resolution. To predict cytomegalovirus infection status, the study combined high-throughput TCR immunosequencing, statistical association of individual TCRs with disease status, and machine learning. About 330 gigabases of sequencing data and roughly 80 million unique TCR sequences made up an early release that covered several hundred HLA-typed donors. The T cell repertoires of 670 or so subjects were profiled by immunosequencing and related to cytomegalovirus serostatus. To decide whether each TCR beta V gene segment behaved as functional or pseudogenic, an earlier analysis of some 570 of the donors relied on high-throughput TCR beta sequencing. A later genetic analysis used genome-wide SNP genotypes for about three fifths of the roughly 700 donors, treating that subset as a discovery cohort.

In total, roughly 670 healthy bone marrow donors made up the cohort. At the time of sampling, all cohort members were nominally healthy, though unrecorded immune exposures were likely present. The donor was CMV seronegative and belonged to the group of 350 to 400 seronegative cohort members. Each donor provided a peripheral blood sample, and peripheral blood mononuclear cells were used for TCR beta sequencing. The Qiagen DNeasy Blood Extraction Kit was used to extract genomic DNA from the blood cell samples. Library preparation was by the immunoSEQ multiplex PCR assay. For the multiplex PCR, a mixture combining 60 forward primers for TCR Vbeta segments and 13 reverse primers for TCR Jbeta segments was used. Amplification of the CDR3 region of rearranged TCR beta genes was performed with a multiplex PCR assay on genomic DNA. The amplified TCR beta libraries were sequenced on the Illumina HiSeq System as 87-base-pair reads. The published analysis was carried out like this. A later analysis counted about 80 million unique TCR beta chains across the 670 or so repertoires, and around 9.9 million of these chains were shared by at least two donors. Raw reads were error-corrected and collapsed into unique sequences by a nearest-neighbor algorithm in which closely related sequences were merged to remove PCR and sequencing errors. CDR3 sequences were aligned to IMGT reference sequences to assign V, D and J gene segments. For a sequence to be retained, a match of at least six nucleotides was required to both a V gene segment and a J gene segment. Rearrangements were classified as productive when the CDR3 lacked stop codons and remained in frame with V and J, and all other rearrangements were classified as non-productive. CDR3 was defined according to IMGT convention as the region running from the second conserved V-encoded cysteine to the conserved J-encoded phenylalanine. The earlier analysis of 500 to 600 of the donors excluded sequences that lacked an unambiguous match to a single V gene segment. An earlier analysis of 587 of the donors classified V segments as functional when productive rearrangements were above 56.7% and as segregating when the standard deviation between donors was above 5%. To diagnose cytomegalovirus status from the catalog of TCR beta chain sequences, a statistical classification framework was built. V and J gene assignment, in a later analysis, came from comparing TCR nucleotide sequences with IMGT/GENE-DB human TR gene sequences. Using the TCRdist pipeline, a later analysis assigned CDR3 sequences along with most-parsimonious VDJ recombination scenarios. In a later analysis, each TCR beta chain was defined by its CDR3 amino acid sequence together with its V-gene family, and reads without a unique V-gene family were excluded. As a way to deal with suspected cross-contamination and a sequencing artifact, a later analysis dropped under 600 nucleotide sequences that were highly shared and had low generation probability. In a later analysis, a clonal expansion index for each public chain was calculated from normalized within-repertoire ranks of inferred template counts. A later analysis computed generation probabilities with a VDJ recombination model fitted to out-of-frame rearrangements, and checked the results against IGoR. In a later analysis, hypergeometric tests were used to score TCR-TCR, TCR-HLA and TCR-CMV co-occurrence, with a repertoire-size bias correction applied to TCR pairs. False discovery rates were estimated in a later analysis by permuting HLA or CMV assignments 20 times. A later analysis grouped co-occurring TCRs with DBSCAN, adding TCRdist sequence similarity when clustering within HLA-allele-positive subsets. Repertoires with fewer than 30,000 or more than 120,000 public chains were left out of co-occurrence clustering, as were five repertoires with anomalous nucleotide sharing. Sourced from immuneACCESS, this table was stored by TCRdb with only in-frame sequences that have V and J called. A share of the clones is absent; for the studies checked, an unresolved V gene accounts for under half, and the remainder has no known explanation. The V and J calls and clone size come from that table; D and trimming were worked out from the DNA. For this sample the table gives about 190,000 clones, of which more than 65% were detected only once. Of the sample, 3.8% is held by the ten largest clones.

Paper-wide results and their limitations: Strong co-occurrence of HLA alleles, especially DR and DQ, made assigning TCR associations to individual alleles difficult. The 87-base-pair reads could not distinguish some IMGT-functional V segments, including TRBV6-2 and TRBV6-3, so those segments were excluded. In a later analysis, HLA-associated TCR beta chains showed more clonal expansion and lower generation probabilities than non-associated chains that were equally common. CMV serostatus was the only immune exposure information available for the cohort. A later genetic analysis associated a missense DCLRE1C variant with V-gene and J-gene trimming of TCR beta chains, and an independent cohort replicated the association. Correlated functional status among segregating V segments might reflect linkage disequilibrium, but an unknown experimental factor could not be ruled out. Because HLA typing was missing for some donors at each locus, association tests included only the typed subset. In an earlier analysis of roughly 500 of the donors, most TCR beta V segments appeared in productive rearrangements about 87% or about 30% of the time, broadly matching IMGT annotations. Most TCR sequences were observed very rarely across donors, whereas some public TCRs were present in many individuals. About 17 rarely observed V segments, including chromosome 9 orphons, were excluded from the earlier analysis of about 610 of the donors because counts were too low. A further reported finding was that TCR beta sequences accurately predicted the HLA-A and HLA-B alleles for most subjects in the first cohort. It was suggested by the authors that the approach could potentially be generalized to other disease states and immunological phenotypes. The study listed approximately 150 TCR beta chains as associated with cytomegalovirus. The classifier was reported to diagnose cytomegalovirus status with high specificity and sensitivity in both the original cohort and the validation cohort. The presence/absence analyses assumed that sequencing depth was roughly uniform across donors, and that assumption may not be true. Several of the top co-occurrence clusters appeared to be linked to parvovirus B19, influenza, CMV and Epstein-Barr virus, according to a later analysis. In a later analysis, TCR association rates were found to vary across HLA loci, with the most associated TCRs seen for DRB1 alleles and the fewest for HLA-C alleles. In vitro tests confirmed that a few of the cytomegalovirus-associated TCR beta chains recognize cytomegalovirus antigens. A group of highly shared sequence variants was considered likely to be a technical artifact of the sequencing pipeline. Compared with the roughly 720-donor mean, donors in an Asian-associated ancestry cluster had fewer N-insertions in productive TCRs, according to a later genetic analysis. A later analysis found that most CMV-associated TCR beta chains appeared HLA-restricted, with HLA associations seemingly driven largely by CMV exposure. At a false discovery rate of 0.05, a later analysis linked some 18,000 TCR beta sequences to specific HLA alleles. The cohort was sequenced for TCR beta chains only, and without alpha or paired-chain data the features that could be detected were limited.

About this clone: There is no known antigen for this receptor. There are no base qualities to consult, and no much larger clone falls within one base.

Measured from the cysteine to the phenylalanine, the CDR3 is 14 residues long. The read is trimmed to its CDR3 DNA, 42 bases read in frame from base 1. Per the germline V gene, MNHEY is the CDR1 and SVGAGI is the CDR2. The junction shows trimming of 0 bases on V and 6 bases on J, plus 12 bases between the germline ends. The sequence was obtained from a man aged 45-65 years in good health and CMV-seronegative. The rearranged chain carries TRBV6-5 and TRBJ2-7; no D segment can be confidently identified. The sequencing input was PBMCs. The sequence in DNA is TGTGCCAGCAGTTACTCGCCGACTCAAGCCGAGCAGTACTTC. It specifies CASSYSPTQAEQYF.